The sequence of this TCR beta chain was determined in a study of early T cells in non-severe SARS-CoV-2 infection. TCRdb redid the calling of the 5' RACE reads with MiXCR, one entry per CDR3 protein. The sample contains roughly 24,000 distinct CDR3 sequences, over 4% of which appear only once. By share, this clonotype counts as medium-sized. Germline trimming cut 7 bases from V and 6 bases from J; bases unmatched to any gene: 18. Germline V lookup: CDR1 MNHEY, CDR2 SMNVEV (reference sequence). This CDR3 spans 18 amino acids. The TCR comes from an adult who was a healthcare worker with PCR-confirmed SARS-CoV-2 infection or an uninfected control (not recorded which). The chain employs TRBV27 and TRBJ1-6; 7 nucleotides align to TRBD1. Sequencing was done on a sample of whole blood. CDR3 loop: CASNTRGLSGQLNSPLHF. The CDR3 DNA sequence: TGTGCCAGCAACACCAGAGGGCTATCGGGACAGCTTAATTCACCCCTCCACTTT.